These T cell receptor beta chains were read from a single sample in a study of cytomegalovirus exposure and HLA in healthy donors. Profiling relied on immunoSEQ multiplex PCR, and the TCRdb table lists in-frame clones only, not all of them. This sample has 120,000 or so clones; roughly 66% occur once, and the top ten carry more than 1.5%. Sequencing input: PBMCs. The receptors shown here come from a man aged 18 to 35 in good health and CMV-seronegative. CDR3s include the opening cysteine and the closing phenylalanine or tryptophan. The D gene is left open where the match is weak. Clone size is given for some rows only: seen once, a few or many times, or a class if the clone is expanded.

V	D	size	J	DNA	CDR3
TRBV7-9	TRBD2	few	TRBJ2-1	TGTGCCAGCAGCCACTACCGGACTAGCGGGGGGAATAATGAGCAGTTCTTC	CASSHYRTSGGNNEQFF
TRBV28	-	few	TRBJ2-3	TGTGCCAGCATTTCGTTCCATACGCAGTATTTT	CASISFHTQYF
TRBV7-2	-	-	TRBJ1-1	TGTGCCAGCAGCCGGGGCGGCGGGGCATACACTGAAGCTTTCTTT	CASSRGGGAYTEAFF
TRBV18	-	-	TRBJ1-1	TGTGCCAGCTCACCCCGTCCGAACACTGAAGCTTTCTTT	CASSPRPNTEAFF
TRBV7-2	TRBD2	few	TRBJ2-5	TGTGCCAGCAGCTCGGGACTAGCGGGCTACGGCGGGGAGACCCAGTACTTC	CASSSGLAGYGGETQYF
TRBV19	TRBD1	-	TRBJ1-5	TGTGCCAGTAGTGCTGGACAGGGTCATCAGCCCCAGCATTTT	CASSAGQGHQPQHF
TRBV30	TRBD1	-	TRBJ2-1	TGTGCCTGGGAGTCCGGGACAGGGTCCAATGAGCAGTTCTTC	CAWESGTGSNEQFF
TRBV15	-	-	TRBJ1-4	TGTGCCACCAGCAGAGGGGGGACTGGAGGTGAAAAACTGTTTTTT	CATSRGGTGGEKLFF
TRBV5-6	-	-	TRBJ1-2	TGTGCCAGCAGAGATTTCAGGGATGGCTACACCTTC	CASRDFRDGYTF
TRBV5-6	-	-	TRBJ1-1	TGTGCCAGCAGCTTACTTCTCTACGGGGAAGCTTTCTTT	CASSLLLYGEAFF
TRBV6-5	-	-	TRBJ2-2	TGTGCCAGCACGCGGGACGGGAGATGGACCGGGGAGCTGTTTTTT	CASTRDGRWTGELFF
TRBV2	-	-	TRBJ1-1	TGTGCCAGCAGACGACAGGTCCCCATGAACACTGAAGCTTTCTTT	CASRRQVPMNTEAFF
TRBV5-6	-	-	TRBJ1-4	TGTGCCAGCAGCTTGAAAACACATGCAACTAATGAAAAACTGTTTTTT	CASSLKTHATNEKLFF
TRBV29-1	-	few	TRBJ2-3	TGCAGCCTTGTAGGAACCGTCAGCGGGAGCACAGATACGCAGTATTTT	CSLVGTVSGSTDTQYF
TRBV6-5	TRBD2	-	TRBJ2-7	TGTGCCAGCAGTTTGACTAGCGGGACCTCCTACGAGCAGTACTTC	CASSLTSGTSYEQYF
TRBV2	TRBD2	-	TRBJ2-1	TGTGCCAGCAGGGCCCTAGCGGGAGGATCCTACAATGAGCAGTTCTTC	CASRALAGGSYNEQFF
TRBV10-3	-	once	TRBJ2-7	TGTGCCATCAGGACGGACGGGACAAGAAGAGGTGAGCAGTACTTC	CAIRTDGTRRGEQYF
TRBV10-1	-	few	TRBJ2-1	TGCGCCAGCAGTACAGGCTACAATGAGCAGTTCTTC	CASSTGYNEQFF